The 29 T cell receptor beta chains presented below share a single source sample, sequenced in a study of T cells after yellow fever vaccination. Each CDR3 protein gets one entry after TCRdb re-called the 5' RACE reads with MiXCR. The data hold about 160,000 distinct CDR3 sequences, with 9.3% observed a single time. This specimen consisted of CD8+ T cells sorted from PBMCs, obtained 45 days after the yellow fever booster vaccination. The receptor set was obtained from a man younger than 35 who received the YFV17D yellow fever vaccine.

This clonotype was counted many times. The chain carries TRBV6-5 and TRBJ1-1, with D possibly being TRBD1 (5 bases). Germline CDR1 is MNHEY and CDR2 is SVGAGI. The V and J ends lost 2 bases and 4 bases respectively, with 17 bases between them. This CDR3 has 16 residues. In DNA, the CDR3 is TGTGCCAGCAGTTACAGTGGGGCATCCAGCGGCACTGAAGCTTTCTTT. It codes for CASSYSGASSGTEAFF.

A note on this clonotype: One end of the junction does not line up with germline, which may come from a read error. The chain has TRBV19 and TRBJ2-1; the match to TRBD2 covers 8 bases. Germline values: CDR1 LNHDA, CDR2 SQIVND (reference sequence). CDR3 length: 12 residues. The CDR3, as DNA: TGCAGCGTTGTCGGGGGGGCTGATGATCAGTTCTTC. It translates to CSVVGGADDQFF.

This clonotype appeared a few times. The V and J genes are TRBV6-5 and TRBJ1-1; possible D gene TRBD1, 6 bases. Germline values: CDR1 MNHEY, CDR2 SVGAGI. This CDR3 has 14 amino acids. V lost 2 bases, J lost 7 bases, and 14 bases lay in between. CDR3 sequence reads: CASSYADSPFEAFF. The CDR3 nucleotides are TGTGCCAGCAGTTACGCGGACAGCCCCTTTGAAGCTTTCTTT.

CDR3 DNA sequence: TGTGCCAGCAGTTCTTGGGAGTGGGGGCCCACCGGGGAGCTGTTTTTT. Its translation: CASSSWEWGPTGELFF. This chain connects TRBV12-3 or TRBV12-4 to TRBJ2-2, with D possibly being TRBD1 (6 bases). The CDR3 is made up of 16 amino acids. Deletions cut 4 bases from V and 4 bases from J, with 16 bases between.

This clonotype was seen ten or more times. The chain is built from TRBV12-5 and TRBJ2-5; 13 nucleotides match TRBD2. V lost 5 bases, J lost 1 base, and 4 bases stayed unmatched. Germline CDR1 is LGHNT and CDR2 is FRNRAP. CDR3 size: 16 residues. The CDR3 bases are TGTGCTAGTGGTGAAAGGACTAGCGGGGGCCAAGAGACCCAGTACTTC. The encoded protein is CASGERTSGGQETQYF.

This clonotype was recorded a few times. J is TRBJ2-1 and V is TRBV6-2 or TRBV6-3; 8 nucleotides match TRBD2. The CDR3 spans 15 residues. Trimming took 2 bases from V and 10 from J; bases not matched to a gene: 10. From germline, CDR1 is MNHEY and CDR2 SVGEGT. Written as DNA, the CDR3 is TGTGCCAGCAGTTACGTGCCGGGGGGGTTTCTCGAGCAGTTCTTC. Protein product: CASSYVPGGFLEQFF.

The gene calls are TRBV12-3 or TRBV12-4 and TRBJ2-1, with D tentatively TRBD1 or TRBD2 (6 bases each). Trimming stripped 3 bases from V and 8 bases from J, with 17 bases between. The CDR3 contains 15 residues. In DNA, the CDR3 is TGTGCCAGCAGTTTTGTTTTGGGGGGCCTAGATGAGCAGTTCTTC. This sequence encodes CASSFVLGGLDEQFF.

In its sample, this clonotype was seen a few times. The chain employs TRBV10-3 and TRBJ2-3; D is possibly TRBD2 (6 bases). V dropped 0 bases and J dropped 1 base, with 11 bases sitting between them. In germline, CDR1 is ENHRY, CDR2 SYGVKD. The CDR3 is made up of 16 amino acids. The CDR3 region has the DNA TGTGCCATCAGTGAGTCTGTGACGGGGGGCACAGATACGCAGTATTTT. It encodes CAISESVTGGTDTQYF.

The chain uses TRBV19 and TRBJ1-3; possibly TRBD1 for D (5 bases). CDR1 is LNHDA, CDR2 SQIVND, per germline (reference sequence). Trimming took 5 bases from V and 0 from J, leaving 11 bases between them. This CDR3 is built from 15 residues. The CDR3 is CASSPWDGSGNTIYF. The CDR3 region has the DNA TGTGCCAGTAGTCCGTGGGACGGCTCTGGAAACACCATATATTTT.

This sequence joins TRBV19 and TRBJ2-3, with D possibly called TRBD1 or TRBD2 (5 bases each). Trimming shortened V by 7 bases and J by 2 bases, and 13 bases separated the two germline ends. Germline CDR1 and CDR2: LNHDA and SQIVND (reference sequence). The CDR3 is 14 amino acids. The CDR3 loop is CASNPGRTTDTQYF. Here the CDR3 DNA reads TGTGCCAGTAACCCGGGACGGACCACAGATACGCAGTATTTT.

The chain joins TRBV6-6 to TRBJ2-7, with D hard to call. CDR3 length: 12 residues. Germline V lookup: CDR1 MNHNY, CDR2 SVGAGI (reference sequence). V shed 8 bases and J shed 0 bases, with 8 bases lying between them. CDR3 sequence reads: CASRVSSYEQYF. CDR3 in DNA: TGTGCCAGCCGGGTTTCCTCCTACGAGCAGTACTTC.

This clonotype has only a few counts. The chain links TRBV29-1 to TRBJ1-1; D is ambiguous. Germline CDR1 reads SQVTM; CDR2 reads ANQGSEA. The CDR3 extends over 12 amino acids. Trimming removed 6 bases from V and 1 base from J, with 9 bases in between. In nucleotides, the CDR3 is TGCAGCGTGGAGACGGGGAACACTGAAGCTTTCTTT. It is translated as CSVETGNTEAFF. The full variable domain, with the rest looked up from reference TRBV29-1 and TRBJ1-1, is SAVISQKPSRDICQRGTSLTIQCQVDSQVTMMFWYRQQPGQSLTLIATANQGSEATYESGFVIDKFPISRPNLTFSTLTVSNMSPEDSSIYLCSVETGNTEAFFGQGTRLTVV.

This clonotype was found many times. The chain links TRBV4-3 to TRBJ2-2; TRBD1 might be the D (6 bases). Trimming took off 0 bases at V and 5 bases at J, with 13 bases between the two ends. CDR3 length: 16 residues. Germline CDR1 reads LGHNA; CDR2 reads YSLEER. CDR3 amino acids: CASSQDGTLSTGELFF. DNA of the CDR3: TGCGCCAGCAGCCAAGATGGGACACTAAGTACCGGGGAGCTGTTTTTT.

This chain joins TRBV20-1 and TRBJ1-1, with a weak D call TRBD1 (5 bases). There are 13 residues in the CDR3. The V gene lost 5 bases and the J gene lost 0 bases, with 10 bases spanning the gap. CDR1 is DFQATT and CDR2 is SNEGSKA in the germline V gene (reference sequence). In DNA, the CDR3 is TGCAGTGCTTGGGGACTGATGAACACTGAAGCTTTCTTT. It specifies CSAWGLMNTEAFF.

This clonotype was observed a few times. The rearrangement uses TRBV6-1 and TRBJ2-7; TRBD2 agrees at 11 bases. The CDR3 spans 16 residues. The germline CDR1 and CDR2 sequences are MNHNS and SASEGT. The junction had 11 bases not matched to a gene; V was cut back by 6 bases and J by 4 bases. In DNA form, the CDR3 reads TGTGCCAGCAGGGAACCTCTAGCGGGGGGACCTTACGAGCAGTACTTC. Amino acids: CASREPLAGGPYEQYF.

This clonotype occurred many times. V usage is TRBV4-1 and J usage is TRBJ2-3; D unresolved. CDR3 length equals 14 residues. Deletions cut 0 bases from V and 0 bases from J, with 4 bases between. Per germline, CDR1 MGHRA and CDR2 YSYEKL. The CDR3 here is CASSQELSTDTQYF. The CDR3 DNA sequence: TGCGCCAGCAGCCAAGAACTAAGCACAGATACGCAGTATTTT.

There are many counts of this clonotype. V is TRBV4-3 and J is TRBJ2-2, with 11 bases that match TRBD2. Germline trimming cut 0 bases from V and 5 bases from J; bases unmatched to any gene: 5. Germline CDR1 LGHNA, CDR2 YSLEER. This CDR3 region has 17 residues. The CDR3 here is CASSQDVAGGPTGELFF. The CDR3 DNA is TGCGCCAGCAGCCAAGATGTAGCGGGGGGGCCTACCGGGGAGCTGTTTTTT.

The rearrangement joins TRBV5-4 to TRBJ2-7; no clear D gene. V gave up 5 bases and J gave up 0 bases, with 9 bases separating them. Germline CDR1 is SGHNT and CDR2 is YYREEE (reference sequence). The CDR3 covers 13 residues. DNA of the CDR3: TGTGCCAGCAGAAGGGCAGGCTCCTACGAGCAGTACGTC. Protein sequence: CASRRAGSYEQYV.

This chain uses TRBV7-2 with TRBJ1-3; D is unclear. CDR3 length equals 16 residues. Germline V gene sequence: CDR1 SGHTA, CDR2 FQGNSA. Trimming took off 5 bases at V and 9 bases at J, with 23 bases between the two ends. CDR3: CASSGRAGLTESTIYF. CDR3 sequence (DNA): TGTGCCAGCAGCGGCCGAGCGGGCCTCACCGAATCCACCATATATTTT.

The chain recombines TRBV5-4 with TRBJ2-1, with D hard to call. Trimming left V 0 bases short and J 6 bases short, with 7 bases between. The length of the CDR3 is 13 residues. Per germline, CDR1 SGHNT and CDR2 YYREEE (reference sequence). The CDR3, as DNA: TGTGCCAGCAGCTTGGGTATCGGCAATGAGCAGTTCTTC. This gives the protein CASSLGIGNEQFF.

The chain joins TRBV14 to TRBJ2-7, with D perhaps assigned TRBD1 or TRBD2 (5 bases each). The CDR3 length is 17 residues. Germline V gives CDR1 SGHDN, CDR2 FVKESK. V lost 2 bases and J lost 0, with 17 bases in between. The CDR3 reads CASSQWPSEGPSYEQYF. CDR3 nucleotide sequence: TGTGCCAGCAGCCAATGGCCCAGTGAGGGACCCTCCTACGAGCAGTACTTC.

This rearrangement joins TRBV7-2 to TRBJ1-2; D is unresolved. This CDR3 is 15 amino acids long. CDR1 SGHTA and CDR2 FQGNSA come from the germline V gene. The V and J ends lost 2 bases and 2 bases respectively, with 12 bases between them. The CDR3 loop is CASSLYGEGNYGYTF. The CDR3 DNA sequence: TGTGCCAGCAGCTTATACGGGGAAGGCAACTATGGCTACACCTTC.

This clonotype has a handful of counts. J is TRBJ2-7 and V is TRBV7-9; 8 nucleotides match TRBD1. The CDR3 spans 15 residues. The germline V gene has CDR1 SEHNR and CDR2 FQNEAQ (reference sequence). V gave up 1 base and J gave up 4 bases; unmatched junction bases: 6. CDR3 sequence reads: CASSLVGTGLYEQYF. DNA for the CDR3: TGTGCCAGCAGCTTAGTGGGGACAGGATTATACGAGCAGTACTTC.

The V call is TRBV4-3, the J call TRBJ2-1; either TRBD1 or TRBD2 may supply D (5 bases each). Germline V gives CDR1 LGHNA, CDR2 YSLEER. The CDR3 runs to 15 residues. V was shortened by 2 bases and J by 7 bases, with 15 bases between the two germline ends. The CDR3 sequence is CASSQLGEQLNEQFF. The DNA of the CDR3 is TGCGCCAGCAGCCAATTGGGGGAGCAGCTTAATGAGCAGTTCTTC.

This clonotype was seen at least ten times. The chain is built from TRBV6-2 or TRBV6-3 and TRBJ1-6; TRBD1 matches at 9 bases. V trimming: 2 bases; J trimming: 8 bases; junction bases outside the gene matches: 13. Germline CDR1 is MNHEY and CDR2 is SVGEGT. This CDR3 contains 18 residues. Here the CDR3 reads CASSYTRDRDDLYSPLHF. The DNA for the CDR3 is TGTGCCAGCAGTTACACCCGGGACAGGGACGACCTTTATTCACCCCTCCACTTT.

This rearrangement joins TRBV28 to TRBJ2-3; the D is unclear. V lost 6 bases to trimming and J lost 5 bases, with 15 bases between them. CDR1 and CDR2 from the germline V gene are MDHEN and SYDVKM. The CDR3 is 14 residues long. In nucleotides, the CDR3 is TGTGCCAGCAGCCAAGGAAAGGAATTAGATACGCAGTATTTT. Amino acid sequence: CASSQGKELDTQYF.

As DNA, the CDR3 is TGTGCCGAAGGCTGGGCCCCGGGGGAGACCCAGTACTTC. This encodes CAEGWAPGETQYF. The rearrangement uses TRBV6-1 and TRBJ2-5, with a possible D match to TRBD2 (5 bases). This CDR3 has 13 residues. V lost 11 bases, J lost 5 bases, and 18 bases lay in between. Germline-derived CDR1 and CDR2 are MNHNS and SASEGT.

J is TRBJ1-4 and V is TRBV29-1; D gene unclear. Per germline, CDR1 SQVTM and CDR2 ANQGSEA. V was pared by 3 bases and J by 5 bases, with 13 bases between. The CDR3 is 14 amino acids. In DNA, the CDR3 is TGCAGCGTTGAGCCCAGAGCGGACAATGAAAAACTGTTTTTT. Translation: CSVEPRADNEKLFF.

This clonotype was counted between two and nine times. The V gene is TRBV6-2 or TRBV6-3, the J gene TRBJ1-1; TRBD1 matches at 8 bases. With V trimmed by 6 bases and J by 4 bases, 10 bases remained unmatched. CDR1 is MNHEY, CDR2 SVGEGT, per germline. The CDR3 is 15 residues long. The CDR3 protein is CASSRRGQGSTEAFF. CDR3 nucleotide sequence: TGTGCCAGCAGCCGCAGAGGACAGGGTTCCACTGAAGCTTTCTTT.